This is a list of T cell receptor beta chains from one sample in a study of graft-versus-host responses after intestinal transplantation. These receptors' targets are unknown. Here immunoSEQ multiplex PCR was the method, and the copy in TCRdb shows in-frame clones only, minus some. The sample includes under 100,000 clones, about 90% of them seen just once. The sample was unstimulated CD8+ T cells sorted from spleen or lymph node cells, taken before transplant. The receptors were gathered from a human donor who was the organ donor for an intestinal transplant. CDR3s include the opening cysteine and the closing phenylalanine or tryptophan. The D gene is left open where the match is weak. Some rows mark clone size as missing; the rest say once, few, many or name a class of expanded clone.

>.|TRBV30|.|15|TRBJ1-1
TGTGCCTGGAGGACTTCTGGTTACATGAACATTGAAGCTTTCTTT
CAWRTSGYMNIEAFF
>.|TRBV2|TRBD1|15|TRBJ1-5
TGTGCCAGCAGGGGGGACAGGAGCCTCAATCAGCCCCAGCATTTT
CASRGDRSLNQPQHF
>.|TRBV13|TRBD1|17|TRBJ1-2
TGTGCCAGCAGCGCTACCGGGACAGGGGTTAAAAACTATGGCTACACCTTC
CASSATGTGVKNYGYTF
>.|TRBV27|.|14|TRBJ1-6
TGTGCCAGCAGTTTTAACAGCCTTAATTCACCCCTCCACTTT
CASSFNSLNSPLHF
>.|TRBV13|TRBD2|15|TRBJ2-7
TGTGCCAGCAGCTTCCCTAGCGGGGGGGACTACGAGCAGTACTTC
CASSFPSGGDYEQYF
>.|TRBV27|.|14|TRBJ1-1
TGTGCCAGCAGTTCCTCAGGGGCCCGCACTGAAGCTTTCTTT
CASSSSGARTEAFF
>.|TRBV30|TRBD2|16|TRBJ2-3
TGTGCCTGGAGATGGGTAGCGGGGGGGCCGGAAGATACGCAGTATTTT
CAWRWVAGGPEDTQYF
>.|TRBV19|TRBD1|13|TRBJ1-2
TGTGCCAGTAGTGGGGACAGTTTCTATGGCTACACCTTC
CASSGDSFYGYTF
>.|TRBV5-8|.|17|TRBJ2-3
TGTGCCAGCAGCTTGGATTATTCTAGATTGGTCCCAGATACGCAGTATTTT
CASSLDYSRLVPDTQYF
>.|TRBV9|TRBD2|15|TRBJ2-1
TGTGCCAGCAGCGTAGACGGGGGGGCTACCAATGAGCAGTTCTTC
CASSVDGGATNEQFF
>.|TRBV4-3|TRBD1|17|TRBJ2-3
TGCGCCAGCAGCCAAATGGACAGGTGGGGTAGCACAGATACGCAGTATTTT
CASSQMDRWGSTDTQYF
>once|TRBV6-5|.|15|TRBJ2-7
TGTGCCAGCAGTTACTCAGACTCAAGTCTGCACGAGCAGTACTTC
CASSYSDSSLHEQYF
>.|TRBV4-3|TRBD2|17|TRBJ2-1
TGCGCCAGCAGCCAAGGGAAAAGACTAGCTCACGCCAATGAGCAGTTCTTC
CASSQGKRLAHANEQFF
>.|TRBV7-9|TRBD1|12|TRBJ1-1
TGTGCCAGCGGGACAGGCAACACTGAAGCTTTCTTT
CASGTGNTEAFF
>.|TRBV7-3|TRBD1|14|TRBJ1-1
TGTGCCAGCAGCTTCAGATCAGGGGGCACTGAAGCTTTCTTT
CASSFRSGGTEAFF
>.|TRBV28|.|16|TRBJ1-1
TGTGCCAGCAGTTTTGGCATCGGGGACATGAACACTGAAGCTTTCTTT
CASSFGIGDMNTEAFF